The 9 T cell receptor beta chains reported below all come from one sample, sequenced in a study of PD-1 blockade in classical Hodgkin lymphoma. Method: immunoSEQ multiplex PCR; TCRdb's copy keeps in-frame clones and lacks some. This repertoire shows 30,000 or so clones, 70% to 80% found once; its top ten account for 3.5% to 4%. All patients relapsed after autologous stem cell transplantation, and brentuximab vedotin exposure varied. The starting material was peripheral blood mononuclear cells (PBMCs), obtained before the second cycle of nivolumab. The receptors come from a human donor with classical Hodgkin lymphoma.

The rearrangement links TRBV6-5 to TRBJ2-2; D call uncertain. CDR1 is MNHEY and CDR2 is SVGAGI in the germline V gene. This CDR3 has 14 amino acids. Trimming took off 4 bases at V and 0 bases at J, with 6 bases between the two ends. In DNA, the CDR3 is TGTGCCAGCAGTTCGGGCGCGAACACCGGGGAGCTGTTTTTT. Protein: CASSSGANTGELFF.

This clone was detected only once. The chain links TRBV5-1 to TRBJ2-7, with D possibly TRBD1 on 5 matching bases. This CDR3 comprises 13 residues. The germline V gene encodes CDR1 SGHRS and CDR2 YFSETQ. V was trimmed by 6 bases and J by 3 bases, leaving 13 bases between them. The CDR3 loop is CASKPAQGYEQYF. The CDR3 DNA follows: TGCGCCAGCAAACCCGCCCAGGGCTACGAGCAGTACTTC.

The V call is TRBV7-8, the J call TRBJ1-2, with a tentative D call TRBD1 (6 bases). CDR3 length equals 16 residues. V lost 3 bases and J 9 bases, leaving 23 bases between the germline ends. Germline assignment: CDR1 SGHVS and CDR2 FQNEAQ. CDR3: CASSLRAGTTLWSYTF. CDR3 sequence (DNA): TGTGCCAGCAGCTTGCGGGCGGGGACAACCCTGTGGAGCTACACCTTC.

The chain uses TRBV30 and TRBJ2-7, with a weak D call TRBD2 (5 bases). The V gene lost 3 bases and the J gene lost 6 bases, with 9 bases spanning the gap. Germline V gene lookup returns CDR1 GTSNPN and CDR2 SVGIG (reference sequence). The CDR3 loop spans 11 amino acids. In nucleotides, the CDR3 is TGTGCCTGGAGCATTGGAGGCGAGCAGTACTTC. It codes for CAWSIGGEQYF.

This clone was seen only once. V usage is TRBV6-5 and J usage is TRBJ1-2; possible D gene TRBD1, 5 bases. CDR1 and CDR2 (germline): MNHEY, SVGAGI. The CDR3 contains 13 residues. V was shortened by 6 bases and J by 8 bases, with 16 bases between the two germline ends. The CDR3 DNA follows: TGTGCCAGCAGAGACCCAGGGCGGAGCGGCTACACCTTC. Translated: CASRDPGRSGYTF.

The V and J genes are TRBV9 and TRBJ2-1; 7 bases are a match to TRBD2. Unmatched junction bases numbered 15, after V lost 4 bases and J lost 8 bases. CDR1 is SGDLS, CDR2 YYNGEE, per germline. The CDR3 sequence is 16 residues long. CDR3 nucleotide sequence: TGTGCCAGCAGCCCGTTCCGCGGGACTACCGAGGATGAGCAGTTCTTC. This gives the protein CASSPFRGTTEDEQFF.

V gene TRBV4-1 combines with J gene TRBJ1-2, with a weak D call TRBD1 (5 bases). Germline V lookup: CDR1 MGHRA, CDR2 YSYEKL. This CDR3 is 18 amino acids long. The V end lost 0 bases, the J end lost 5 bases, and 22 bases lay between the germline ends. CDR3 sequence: CASSQEAGFQVRGYGYTF. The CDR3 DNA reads TGCGCCAGCAGCCAAGAGGCAGGGTTCCAGGTTAGGGGATATGGCTACACCTTC.

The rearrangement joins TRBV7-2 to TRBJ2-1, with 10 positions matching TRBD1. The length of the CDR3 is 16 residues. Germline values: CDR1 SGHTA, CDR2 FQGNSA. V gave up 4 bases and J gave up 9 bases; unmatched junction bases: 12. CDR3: CASSSTLMTGGTEQFF. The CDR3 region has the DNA TGTGCCAGCAGCTCCACCTTAATGACAGGGGGCACTGAGCAGTTCTTC.

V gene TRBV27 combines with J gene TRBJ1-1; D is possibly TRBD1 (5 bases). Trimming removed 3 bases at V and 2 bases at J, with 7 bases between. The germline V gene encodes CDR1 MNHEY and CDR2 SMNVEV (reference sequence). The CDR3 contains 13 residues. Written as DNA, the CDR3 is TGTGCCAGCAGTTTCGGGGCAAACACTGAAGCTTTCTTT. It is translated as CASSFGANTEAFF.